The TCR beta chain described here comes from a study of type 1 and type 2 diabetes patients. Genomic DNA was the PCR template. Multiplex PCR with 30 forward and 13 reverse primers amplified the TCR beta CDR3. TCRdb reprocessed the multiplex PCR reads with MiXCR, giving one entry per CDR3 protein. The table lists 280,000 or so distinct CDR3 sequences, over 45% of them singletons, with around 13% in the top ten. Germline values: CDR1 MGHRA, CDR2 YSYEKL. Deletions cut 1 base from V and 0 bases from J, with 7 bases between. This CDR3 contains 15 residues. This TCR was sampled from a man aged 18-30 years with type 2 diabetes. The sample was peripheral blood mononuclear cells (PBMCs). V usage is TRBV4-1 and J usage is TRBJ1-5; D gene ambiguous. The CDR3 region has the DNA TGCGCCAGCAGCCAAGTGCCCAATAGCAATCAGCCCCAGCATTTT. Protein: CASSQVPNSNQPQHF.